One T cell receptor (beta chain) is described in this entry. Its antigen is not known. This may arise from a read error, as a much more abundant clone is one base away. The CDR3 is made up of 17 amino acids. Germline loops: CDR1 SEHNR, CDR2 FQNEAQ (reference sequence). It was with a sample-barcoded 5' primer and a J-beta primer mix that a second PCR of roughly 7 to 12 cycles was run. TCRdb processed the 5' RACE reads anew with MiXCR; each CDR3 protein has one entry. The sample includes approximately 810,000 distinct CDR3 sequences, 35% to 40% of them seen just once. The entry originates in a study of blood T cells in healthy people across ages. Regarding the study as a whole: It was the long-lived donors that had more naive CD4+ cells and higher diversity than aged donors. Across samples, TCR beta diversity tracked strongly with naive T cell percentage. The study regarded diversity estimates from one million T cells as underestimates.

Healthy Caucasian individuals from Russia aged about 6 to 90 served as donors. The chain joins TRBV7-9 to TRBJ2-7, with 9 nucleotides matching TRBD1. This sequence originates from a man aged 18-30 years in good health. Sequenced input: blood. As DNA, the CDR3 is TGTACCAGCAGCTTGCGTTCCGGGACAGGGAGCTCCTACGAGCAGTACTTC. It is translated as CTSSLRSGTGSSYEQYF.